The 9 T cell receptor beta chains reported below all come from one sample, sequenced in a study of cytomegalovirus exposure and HLA in healthy donors. Vbeta (60) and Jbeta (13) primers were used in the PCR. Data came from immunoSEQ multiplex PCR; TCRdb stores just in-frame clones and leaves some out. This table holds under 200,000 clones, roughly 80% found once. The specimen was PBMCs. Receptor source: a human donor in good health.

J is TRBJ2-5 and V is TRBV4-3; a possible D gene is TRBD2 (6 bases). The closer fit of TRBJ2-7 to the DNA end suggests the J call may be wrong. Germline CDR1 and CDR2: LGHNA and YSLEER. The CDR3 totals 13 residues. The CDR3 region is CASSQDGGYEQYF. In DNA, the CDR3 is TGCGCCAGCAGCCAAGATGGGGGGTACGAGCAGTACTTC.

This rearrangement joins TRBV27 to TRBJ2-3, with a possible D match to TRBD2 (5 bases). Trimming took 3 bases from V and 5 from J, leaving 6 bases between them. The germline V gene has CDR1 MNHEY and CDR2 SMNVEV (reference sequence). The CDR3 loop spans 12 amino acids. The chain's CDR3 is CASSLGEDTQYF. The CDR3 nucleotides read TGTGCCAGCAGTTTGGGAGAAGATACGCAGTATTTT.

The V and J genes are TRBV10-3 and TRBJ1-1, with 7 bases lining up with TRBD1. The CDR3 consists of 16 residues. Per germline, CDR1 ENHRY and CDR2 SYGVKD. After removal of 2 bases from V and 1 base from J, the junction contained 7 bases not matched to a gene. This CDR3 reads CAISEDRAGENTEAFF. CDR3 nucleotide sequence: TGTGCCATCAGTGAGGACAGGGCGGGTGAGAACACTGAAGCTTTCTTT.

Details on this clone: Other DNA sequences in the sample encode the same CDR3. J is TRBJ2-7 and V is TRBV5-1; 10 positions agree with TRBD1. V gave up 0 bases and J gave up 5 bases; unmatched junction bases: 2. This CDR3 contains 14 residues. Germline V CDR1 and CDR2: SGHRS, YFSETQ. The CDR3 here is CASSLGDRGHEQYF. Written as DNA, the CDR3 is TGCGCCAGCAGCTTGGGAGACAGGGGGCACGAGCAGTACTTC.

The rearrangement uses TRBV19 and TRBJ1-5, with a possible D match to TRBD1 (6 bases). The V and J ends lost 2 bases and 6 bases respectively, with 14 bases between them. The CDR3 is 15 residues long. The V gene's germline CDR1 is LNHDA and CDR2 SQIVND (reference sequence). In nucleotides, the CDR3 is TGTGCCAGTAGTATAAGGGGGGAGGGGGTTCAGCCCCAGCATTTT. It translates to CASSIRGEGVQPQHF.

The chain recombines TRBV7-2 with TRBJ1-5; D is ambiguous. The CDR3 is 15 residues long. Deletions cut 5 bases from V and 0 bases from J, with 11 bases between. From germline, CDR1 is SGHTA and CDR2 FQGNSA. CDR3 in amino acids: CASSISGNSNQPQHF. The CDR3 nucleotides read TGTGCCAGCAGCATCTCGGGGAATAGCAATCAGCCCCAGCATTTT.

V and J are TRBV11-2 and TRBJ1-4; tentative D call: TRBD1 (5 bases). Germline assignment: CDR1 SGHAT and CDR2 FQNNGV. The V gene lost 3 bases and the J gene lost 6 bases, with 23 bases spanning the gap. CDR3 size: 18 residues. CDR3 nucleotides: TGTGCCAGCAGCTTTAACCTCCCCGCCGGGGGAAGGGATGAAAAACTGTTTTTT. This codes for CASSFNLPAGGRDEKLFF.

This clone occurred a few times. This chain joins TRBV5-6 and TRBJ2-5; 9 bases agree with TRBD1. This CDR3 is built from 19 residues. In germline, CDR1 is SGHDT, CDR2 YYEEEE. V shed 4 bases, J shed 0 bases, and the junction held 16 bases outside the gene matches. The DNA for the CDR3 is TGTGCCAGCAGCCCGTTGGGGACAGGGCTTACCCCAGACCAAGAGACCCAGTACTTC. Its translation: CASSPLGTGLTPDQETQYF. The full variable domain, its missing parts supplied by reference TRBV5-6 and TRBJ2-5, is DAGVTQSPTHLIKTRGQQVTLRCSPKSGHDTVSWYQQALGQGPQFIFQYYEEEERQRGNFPDRFSGHQFPNYSSELNVNALLLGDSALYLCASSPLGTGLTPDQETQYFGPGTRLLVL.

The V and J genes are TRBV27 and TRBJ2-1; 11 bases are shared with TRBD2. This CDR3 has 15 residues. With V trimmed by 5 bases and J by 5 bases, 5 bases remained unmatched. The germline gives CDR1 MNHEY, CDR2 SMNVEV (reference sequence). CDR3 bases: TGTGCCAGCAGTCTCGGGACTAGCGGCCACAATGAGCAGTTCTTC. Its protein product is CASSLGTSGHNEQFF.